Below, 15 T cell receptor beta chains from the same sample are listed, as sequenced in a study of type 1 regulatory T cells. Their antigen targets remain unknown. TCRdb called the reads again in MiXCR, with one record for every CDR3 protein. The sample records more than 60,000 distinct CDR3 sequences, roughly 49% being singletons. The source material was cultured non-Tr1 T cells, either the whole culture or a sorted T cell fraction (not recorded which). Receptors were obtained from a human donor in good health.

The J gene is TRBJ2-5, the V gene TRBV30; 10 bases map to TRBD1. Per the germline V gene, CDR1 is GTSNPN and CDR2 is SVGIG (reference sequence). Germline trimming cut 5 bases from V and 4 bases from J; bases unmatched to any gene: 4. The CDR3 has 13 amino acids. CDR3 loop: CAWDRGRRETQYF. CDR3 bases: TGTGCCTGGGACAGGGGGCGGAGAGAGACCCAGTACTTC.

The table lists this clonotype with a few counts. This chain links TRBV10-3 with TRBJ2-5, with D tentatively TRBD2 (6 bases). V was cut by 3 bases and J by 1 base, with 12 bases left in between. This CDR3 region has 15 residues. The V gene's germline CDR1 is ENHRY and CDR2 SYGVKD. DNA for the CDR3: TGTGCCATCAGTGATGTGGGGGGAAGCCAAGAGACCCAGTACTTC. Its protein product is CAISDVGGSQETQYF.

This clonotype was detected a few times. The chain couples TRBV9 to TRBJ2-3, with D perhaps matching TRBD2 (6 bases). The CDR3 loop spans 15 amino acids. The V gene lost 2 bases and the J gene lost 2 bases, with 12 bases spanning the gap. The V gene's germline CDR1 is SGDLS and CDR2 YYNGEE. The CDR3 DNA reads TGTGCCAGCAGCGTGGGACTTACCCTCACAGATACGCAGTATTTT. Translating it yields CASSVGLTLTDTQYF.

The chain employs TRBV27 and TRBJ1-3; D may be TRBD1 (5 bases). V shed 3 bases and J shed 3 bases, with 6 bases lying between them. The V gene's germline CDR1 is MNHEY and CDR2 SMNVEV (reference sequence). The CDR3 is 13 residues long. The CDR3 nucleotides are TGTGCCAGCAGTTTCCAGGGTGGAAACACCATATATTTT. It encodes CASSFQGGNTIYF.

This sequence joins TRBV7-2 and TRBJ1-6; the D gene is possibly TRBD1 (5 bases). Trimming pared 1 base from V and 6 bases from J, leaving 16 bases between. The V gene's germline CDR1 is SGHTA and CDR2 FQGNSA. The length of the CDR3 is 17 residues. CDR3 bases: TGTGCCAGCAGCTTAGGATGGGGGGGAGCCATTAATTCACCCCTCCACTTT. Translation: CASSLGWGGAINSPLHF.

The genes are TRBV7-3 and TRBJ2-1; 8 nucleotides agree with TRBD2. With V trimmed by 5 bases and J by 4 bases, 4 bases remained unmatched. Germline lookup yields CDR1 SGHTA and CDR2 FQGTGA. CDR3 length: 14 residues. The CDR3 DNA reads as TGTGCCAGCAGCCCCACGGGGGGGTACAATGAGCAGTTCTTC. This encodes CASSPTGGYNEQFF.

The V gene is TRBV21-1, the J gene TRBJ2-2; the DNA was not compared with TRBD1, the D call given in the table. TRBV21-1 is an annotated pseudogene. The CDR3 loop spans 19 amino acids. CDR3 DNA: TGTGCCAGCAGCAAACACCCCGCGACAGGGGATGCGAACACCGGGGAGCTGTTTTTT. Translated, it gives CASSKHPATGDANTGELFF.

There are a few counts of this clonotype. The V call is TRBV4-1, the J call TRBJ2-3; TRBD2 aligns across 16 bases. This CDR3 has 20 residues. The V segment lost 3 bases and the J segment 0 bases; nucleotides outside the gene matches: 9. Germline V gene lookup returns CDR1 MGHRA and CDR2 YSYEKL. The DNA for the CDR3 is TGCGCCAGCAGCCACCCGGGACTAGCGGGGGGGCCCCGAAGCACAGATACGCAGTATTTT. It is translated as CASSHPGLAGGPRSTDTQYF.

This clonotype was recorded a few times. This chain connects TRBV5-1 to TRBJ1-2; unclear D gene. Trimming cost V 0 bases and J 5 bases, with 17 bases left between them. This CDR3 is built from 16 residues. Germline CDR1 reads SGHRS; CDR2 reads YFSETQ. The DNA for the CDR3 is TGCGCCAGCAGCTTGGCCTCGCAAGGAGCCGTGTATGGCTACACCTTC. It specifies CASSLASQGAVYGYTF.

A note on this clonotype: The germline gene is not matched at one end of the junction; a read error may be the cause. J is TRBJ2-2 and V is TRBV5-1; the match to TRBD2 covers 9 bases. The CDR3 runs to 14 residues. CDR1 is SGHRS, CDR2 YFSETQ, per germline. As DNA, the CDR3 is TGCGCCAGCAGTTCGGGACTAGCAGCCGGGGGGCTGTTTTTT. Amino acid sequence: CASSSGLAAGGLFF. Complete variable domain (other parts from reference TRBV5-1 and TRBJ2-2): KAGVTQTPRYLIKTRGQQVTLSCSPISGHRSVSWYQQTPGQGLQFLFEYFSETQRNKGNFPGRFSGRQFSNSRSEMNVSTLELGDSALYLCASSSGLAAGGLFFGEGSRLTVL.

The rearrangement joins TRBV29-1 to TRBJ1-1; 7 bases are shared with TRBD1. Germline V CDR1 and CDR2: SQVTM, ANQGSEA. The CDR3 is made up of 16 amino acids. The trim removed 1 base at V and 1 base at J, leaving 9 bases unmatched. The CDR3 loop reads CSVEALQGFRNTEAFF. The CDR3, as DNA: TGCAGCGTTGAAGCCCTACAGGGGTTCAGGAACACTGAAGCTTTCTTT.

This clonotype occurred once. The chain is built from TRBV28 and TRBJ2-1; D perhaps matches TRBD2 (6 bases). CDR3 length: 15 residues. Germline assignment: CDR1 MDHEN and CDR2 SYDVKM. V was pared by 6 bases and J by 4 bases, with 16 bases between. CDR3 in DNA: TGTGCCAGCAGCATTCAACTAGCAGATTACAATGAGCAGTTCTTC. Its translation: CASSIQLADYNEQFF.

There are many counts of this clonotype. CDR3 sequence reads: CASSPLAYVYGYTF. CDR3 coding DNA: TGTGCCAGCAGCCCCCTCGCGTATGTTTATGGCTACACCTTC. The chain recombines TRBV12-3 or TRBV12-4 with TRBJ1-2; D unresolved. V gave up 6 bases and J gave up 5 bases, with 16 bases separating them. The CDR3 is 14 amino acids.

In the case of this clonotype: One junction end disagrees with the germline gene, perhaps due to a read error. This chain connects TRBV6-2 or TRBV6-3 to TRBJ2-1; 10 nucleotides agree with TRBD2. This CDR3 is built from 17 residues. In germline, CDR1 is MNHEY, CDR2 SVGEGT. The DNA for the CDR3 is TGTGCCGGCAGTCCTATTCCTGGGACTAGCGTAGTGGATGAGCAGTTCTTC. This gives the protein CAGSPIPGTSVVDEQFF.

The chain combines TRBV11-2 with TRBJ2-1; a possible D gene is TRBD1 (6 bases). Germline assignment: CDR1 SGHAT and CDR2 FQNNGV. The CDR3 extends over 15 amino acids. The V end lost 5 bases, the J end lost 6 bases, and 17 bases lay between the germline ends. The CDR3 protein is CASSPRTEIGNEQFF. The CDR3 DNA sequence: TGTGCCAGCAGCCCTAGGACAGAGATCGGCAATGAGCAGTTCTTC.